This TCR beta chain was sequenced during a study of Graves' ophthalmopathy and Graves' hyperthyroidism. In its sample, this clonotype was seen many times. Its specificity is unknown. Amplification targeted the TCR beta CDR3 regions, with RNA transcripts as the source material. HTBI primers were employed in first-round RT-PCR, then a second-round multiplex PCR followed. TCRdb fed the multiplex PCR reads into MiXCR, producing one record per CDR3 protein. The sample lists 350,000 or so distinct CDR3 sequences, roughly 15% seen once, with about 12% in the top ten. Overall study results and limits: From stable hyperthyroidism, ophthalmopathy was separated by a 13-signature model with just under 90% sensitivity and over 70% specificity.

The PBMCs had their origin in approximately 10 ml of fresh peripheral blood. What was sequenced was peripheral blood. This TCR was sampled from an adult man with Graves' ophthalmopathy.

CDR3 loop: CASSADRVSSYNSPLHF. The CDR3 DNA sequence: TGTGCCAGCAGCGCTGACAGGGTTAGCTCCTATAATTCACCCCTCCACTTT. V is TRBV7-8 and J is TRBJ1-6; TRBD1 matches 7 bases. This CDR3 region has 17 residues. Per the germline V gene, CDR1 is SGHVS and CDR2 is FQNEAQ. V trimming: 5 bases; J trimming: 0 bases; junction bases outside the gene matches: 7.